Here is one TCR beta chain with its context. Its target is unknown. CD45RO negativity and positive selection for CCR7 defined naive CD8 cells, a population that excluded terminally differentiated effector memory CD45RA+ cells. The entry originates in a study of shared clonotypes between healthy human individuals. General observations from the study: Naive subsets, compared against memory subsets, generally had larger estimated richness values.

V dropped 10 bases and J dropped 2 bases, with 21 bases sitting between them. This CDR3 region has 15 residues. CDR1 LNHDA and CDR2 SQIVND come from the germline V gene (reference sequence). Sequencing was at deep level. How the authors handled the data: Junction-only sequences without quality scores came from ImmunoSEQ, so filtering differed. Sequenced by immunoSEQ multiplex PCR; TCRdb stores in-frame clones only, minus some. The V and J calls and clone size are taken from that table; D and trimming were inferred from the DNA. The sample includes about 2.1 million clones, roughly 91% of them seen just once.

The source material was naive CD8+ T cells from PBMCs. The gene calls are TRBV19 and TRBJ2-7; possibly TRBD2 for D (6 bases). This receptor was obtained from a man younger than 35 in good health. Some clones in this sample may be carry-over from other donors' samples. The CDR3 DNA follows: TGTGCCACCAGGCTCGGGCTAGCGCAAACCTACGAGCAGTACTTC. Amino acids: CATRLGLAQTYEQYF.